These 17 T cell receptor beta chains share one sample of origin, sequenced in a study of naive and memory T cell subsets. Two oligonucleotides, mixed equimolar, formed the beta constant-region primer covering TRBC1 and TRBC2. TCRdb itself ran the UMI-ligation and nested PCR reads through MiXCR, one entry per CDR3 protein. The top ten clones hold about 0.13% of a sample with 130,000 to 150,000 distinct CDR3 sequences, about 18% of them seen once. The sample consisted of naive CD4+ T cells from blood. These TCRs come from a human donor in good health.

The chain uses TRBV7-9 and TRBJ2-6, with TRBD1 matching over 7 bases. CDR3 size: 16 residues. J gave up 4 bases and V 5 bases, and 8 bases lay outside the gene matches. Germline lookup yields CDR1 SEHNR and CDR2 FQNEAQ (reference sequence). The DNA for the CDR3 is TGTGCCAGCAGCCAAGGACAGGTATACGGGGCCAACGTCCTGACTTTC. This translates into CASSQGQVYGANVLTF.

This clonotype was found many times. The chain has TRBV18 and TRBJ2-7; D is unclear. CDR1 KGHSH and CDR2 LQKENI come from the germline V gene. The CDR3 spans 16 residues. V gave up 2 bases and J gave up 3 bases, with 17 bases separating them. The CDR3 DNA follows: TGTGCCAGCTCACCAGTCCGGGTCGCAAACCTCTACGAGCAGTACTTC. Its protein is CASSPVRVANLYEQYF.

There are many counts of this clonotype. The V call is TRBV7-8, the J call TRBJ2-7; no definite D call. In germline, CDR1 is SGHVS, CDR2 FQNEAQ. Trimming removed 1 base from V and 3 bases from J, with 10 bases in between. The CDR3 totals 14 residues. This CDR3 reads CASSLVPSFYEQYF. CDR3 sequence (DNA): TGTGCCAGCAGCTTAGTACCGAGCTTCTACGAGCAGTACTTC.

The chain couples TRBV21-1 to TRBJ1-2; the table's TRBD1 call for D was not verified on the DNA. TRBV21-1 has pseudogene status. The CDR3 length is 14 residues. In nucleotides, the CDR3 is TGTGCCAGCAGCAAACCTCCCAGGGGCGGCGGCTACACCTTC. Translation gives CASSKPPRGGGYTF.

This chain connects TRBV18 to TRBJ2-7, with D possibly matching TRBD1 (5 bases). The germline V gene encodes CDR1 KGHSH and CDR2 LQKENI. The V gene lost 6 bases and the J gene lost 3 bases, with 12 bases spanning the gap. The CDR3 covers 13 residues. The CDR3 DNA reads TGTGCCAGCTCCAGGGAACTGGACTACGAGCAGTACTTC. Translated: CASSRELDYEQYF.

The rearrangement links TRBV21-1 to TRBJ2-2; TRBD1 is the table's D call and was not checked against the DNA. TRBV21-1 is recorded as a pseudogene. This CDR3 spans 18 amino acids. This CDR3 is CASSTPLFSSENTGELFF. The CDR3, as DNA: TGTGCCAGCAGCACCCCTTTGTTTAGTTCGGAGAACACCGGGGAGCTGTTTTTT.

This clonotype was counted a few times. The chain uses TRBV30 and TRBJ1-1; D gene unclear. CDR1 is GTSNPN and CDR2 is SVGIG in the germline V gene (reference sequence). V shed 3 bases and J shed 0 bases, with 5 bases lying between them. CDR3 length: 12 amino acids. The CDR3 here is CAWSTMNTEAFF. The CDR3 DNA follows: TGTGCCTGGAGCACGATGAACACTGAAGCTTTCTTT.

This clonotype was counted a few times. V gene TRBV30 combines with J gene TRBJ2-7, with a tentative D call TRBD2 (6 bases). Trimming stripped 5 bases from V and 4 bases from J, with 12 bases between. The germline V gene has CDR1 GTSNPN and CDR2 SVGIG (reference sequence). The CDR3 extends over 12 amino acids. CDR3 amino acids: CAWSPGGYEQYF. The CDR3 DNA sequence: TGTGCCTGGTCCCCTGGGGGGTACGAGCAGTACTTC.

V and J are TRBV20-1 and TRBJ2-1, with unresolved D. This CDR3 region has 12 residues. The V gene lost 5 bases and the J gene lost 6 bases, with 11 bases spanning the gap. Germline CDR1 DFQATT, CDR2 SNEGSKA (reference sequence). The CDR3 region has the DNA TGCAGTGCTCCCTCTCGGGCCAATGAGCAGTTCTTC. Protein product: CSAPSRANEQFF.

The J gene is TRBJ1-1, the V gene TRBV7-9, with D tentatively TRBD1 (6 bases). The CDR3 sequence is 13 residues long. CDR1 and CDR2 from the germline V gene are SEHNR and FQNEAQ (reference sequence). The V end lost 3 bases, the J end lost 4 bases, and 9 bases lay between the germline ends. For the CDR3, the DNA is TGTGCCAGCAGCTTCACAGGGATCACTGAAGCTTTCTTT. Amino acids: CASSFTGITEAFF. The whole variable domain, filled in from reference TRBV7-9 and TRBJ1-1, reads DTGVSQNPRHKITKRGQNVTFRCDPISEHNRLYWYRQTLGQGPEFLTYFQNEAQLEKSRLLSDRFSAERPKGSFSTLEIQRTEQGDSAMYLCASSFTGITEAFFGQGTRLTVV.

This clonotype was counted between two and nine times. J is TRBJ2-2 and V is TRBV12-3 or TRBV12-4; D is unclear. V was clipped by 10 bases and J by 5 bases, with 11 bases between them. This CDR3 contains 12 residues. The CDR3 DNA follows: TGTGCCAACACCCCTTTGACCGGGGAGCTGTTTTTT. Residues: CANTPLTGELFF.

This clonotype has more than one count but fewer than ten. This rearrangement joins TRBV6-5 to TRBJ2-2, with 10 bases lining up with TRBD2. Germline-derived CDR1 and CDR2 are MNHEY and SVGAGI. Unmatched junction bases numbered 1, after V lost 0 bases and J lost 6 bases. CDR3 length: 15 amino acids. CDR3 in DNA: TGTGCCAGCAGTTACTCGAGCGGGAGGGCCGGGGAGCTGTTTTTT. Translation gives CASSYSSGRAGELFF.

The chain has TRBV27 and TRBJ1-4; D gene ambiguous. The germline V gene encodes CDR1 MNHEY and CDR2 SMNVEV (reference sequence). This CDR3 contains 15 residues. The V end was cut by 3 bases, the J end by 2 bases, with 10 bases between. The CDR3 protein is CASSLREGTNEKLFF. CDR3 coding DNA: TGTGCCAGCAGTTTGAGAGAAGGTACTAATGAAAAACTGTTTTTT.

On this clonotype itself: The germline gene is not matched at one end of the junction; a read error may be the cause. The chain has TRBV14 and TRBJ2-4, with 7 bases lining up with TRBD2. This CDR3 spans 13 amino acids. Germline V gene data show CDR1 as SGHDN and CDR2 as FVKESK. CDR3 loop: CASSGRATNIQYF. The CDR3 DNA reads TGTGCCAGCAGCGGGAGGGCCACAAACATTCAGTACTTC. The variable domain in full, completed from reference TRBV14 and TRBJ2-4, reads EAGVTQFPSHSVIEKGQTVTLRCDPISGHDNLYWYRRVMGKEIKFLLHFVKESKQDESGMPNNRFLAERTGGTYSTLKVQPAELEDSGVYFCASSGRATNIQYFGAGTRLSVL.

The table lists this clonotype with a few counts. The V gene is TRBV27, the J gene TRBJ1-2, with D possibly TRBD1 on 5 matching bases. Germline V CDR1 and CDR2: MNHEY, SMNVEV (reference sequence). V dropped 5 bases and J dropped 1 base, with 8 bases sitting between them. CDR3 length equals 13 residues. The CDR3 sequence: CASSPTVNYGYTF. The CDR3 bases are TGTGCCAGCAGTCCGACAGTTAACTATGGCTACACCTTC.

This clonotype occurred a few times. The rearrangement links TRBV6-5 to TRBJ2-5, with TRBD1 identical over 7 bases. This CDR3 is built from 15 residues. Germline CDR1 and CDR2: MNHEY and SVGAGI. V shed 2 bases, J shed 7 bases, and the junction held 10 bases outside the gene matches. The CDR3 DNA reads as TGTGCCAGCAGTTACACCTTACAGGGGCCCGCGACCCAGTACTTC. Its translation: CASSYTLQGPATQYF.

J is TRBJ2-1 and V is TRBV18, with TRBD2 matching 14 bases. Per germline, CDR1 KGHSH and CDR2 LQKENI. The CDR3 runs 19 residues. V dropped 2 bases and J dropped 3; count of bases not matched to a gene: 9. CDR3 region: CASSPGTSGSLLIYNEQFF. CDR3 coding DNA: TGTGCCAGCTCACCAGGGACTAGCGGGAGTCTCCTGATCTACAATGAGCAGTTCTTC.